These 6 T cell receptor beta chains originate from one sample sequenced in a study of shared clonotypes between healthy human individuals. Sequencing used immunoSEQ multiplex PCR; TCRdb keeps in-frame clones, though not all of them. The profile shows about 490,000 clones, about 80% of them singletons. Sequencing was performed on PBMCs. Receptors originate from a woman in her 40s in good health. Some clones in this sample may be carry-over from other donors' samples.

This clone was counted ten times or more. This CDR3 is also generated by other DNA sequences in the sample. The genes are TRBV5-4 and TRBJ1-3, with 7 positions matching TRBD1. The junction had 1 base not matched to a gene; V was cut back by 3 bases and J by 1 base. This CDR3 region has 14 residues. CDR1 SGHNT and CDR2 YYREEE come from the germline V gene (reference sequence). The CDR3 region is CASSSRGSGNTIYF. The CDR3 DNA reads as TGTGCCAGCAGCTCCAGGGGGTCTGGAAACACCATATATTTT.

The chain couples TRBV6-1 to TRBJ1-1, with 12 bases identical to TRBD1. After removal of 0 bases from V and 6 bases from J, the junction contained 5 bases not matched to a gene. CDR3 length equals 16 residues. Germline V gene data show CDR1 as MNHNS and CDR2 as SASEGT. The CDR3 nucleotides read TGTGCCAGCAGTGAAGCGCGGGGACAGGGGGCCCCTGAAGCTTTCTTT. Protein sequence: CASSEARGQGAPEAFF.

The V and J genes are TRBV4-2 and TRBJ2-5; D tentatively reads TRBD1 or TRBD2 (6 bases each). This CDR3 is built from 15 residues. The V gene lost 2 bases and the J gene lost 2 bases, with 12 bases spanning the gap. Germline CDR1 and CDR2: LGHNA and YNFKEQ. CDR3 in DNA: TGTGCCAGCAGCCAAACCCTAGGGGGGCAAGAGACCCAGTACTTC. The encoded protein is CASSQTLGGQETQYF.

This clone was found once. The rearrangement uses TRBV7-9 and TRBJ2-1, with D possibly called TRBD1 or TRBD2 (6 bases each). In germline, CDR1 is SEHNR, CDR2 FQNEAQ (reference sequence). Trimming stripped 5 bases from V and 7 bases from J, with 18 bases between. The CDR3 sequence is 15 residues long. The CDR3 DNA reads as TGTGCCAGCAGCCCACTGGGGGGCGCGGGGAATGAGCAGTTCTTC. It is translated as CASSPLGGAGNEQFF.

This clone was recorded a few times. The V call is TRBV6-6, the J call TRBJ2-5; D may correspond to TRBD1 or TRBD2 (5 bases each). The ends were cut back, 5 bases at V and 5 bases at J, with 18 bases in the middle. Germline lookup yields CDR1 MNHNY and CDR2 SVGAGI (reference sequence). The CDR3 sequence is 15 residues long. This CDR3 reads CASSNRDQSMETQYF. CDR3 DNA sequence: TGTGCCAGCAGTAACCGGGACCAATCGATGGAGACCCAGTACTTC.

Comment on this clone: The same CDR3 arises from other DNA sequences in this sample as well. The chain carries TRBV18 and TRBJ2-5, with D possibly being TRBD1 (6 bases). Germline loops: CDR1 KGHSH, CDR2 LQKENI. This CDR3 has 13 amino acids. Trimming pared 3 bases from V and 5 bases from J, leaving 10 bases between. The DNA for the CDR3 is TGTGCCAGCTCACCCAGGGGTCAGGAGACCCAGTACTTC. Translating it yields CASSPRGQETQYF.